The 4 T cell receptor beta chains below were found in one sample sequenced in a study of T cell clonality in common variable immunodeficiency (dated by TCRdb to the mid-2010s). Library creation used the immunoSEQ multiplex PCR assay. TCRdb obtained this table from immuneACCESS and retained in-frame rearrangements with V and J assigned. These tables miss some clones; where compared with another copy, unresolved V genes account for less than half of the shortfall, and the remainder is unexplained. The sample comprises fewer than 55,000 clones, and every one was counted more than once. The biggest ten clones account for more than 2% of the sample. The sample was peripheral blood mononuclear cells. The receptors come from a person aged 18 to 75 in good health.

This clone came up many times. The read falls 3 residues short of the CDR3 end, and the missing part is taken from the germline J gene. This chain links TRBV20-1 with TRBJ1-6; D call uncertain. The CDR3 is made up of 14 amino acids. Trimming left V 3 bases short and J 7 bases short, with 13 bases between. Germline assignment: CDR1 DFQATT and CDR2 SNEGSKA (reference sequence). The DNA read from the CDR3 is TGCAGTGCTAGGCACCTGCGGCGAAATTCACCC. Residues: CSARHLRRNSP. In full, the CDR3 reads CSARHLRRNSPLHF.

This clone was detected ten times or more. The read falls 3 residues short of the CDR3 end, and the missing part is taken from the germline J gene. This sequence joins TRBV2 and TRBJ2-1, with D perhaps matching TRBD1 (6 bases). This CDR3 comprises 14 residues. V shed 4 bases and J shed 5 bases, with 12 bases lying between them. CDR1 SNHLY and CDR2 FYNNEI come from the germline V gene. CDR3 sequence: CASSGQGSHNEQFF. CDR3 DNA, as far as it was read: TGTGCCAGCAGTGGTCAGGGGAGCCACAATGAG.

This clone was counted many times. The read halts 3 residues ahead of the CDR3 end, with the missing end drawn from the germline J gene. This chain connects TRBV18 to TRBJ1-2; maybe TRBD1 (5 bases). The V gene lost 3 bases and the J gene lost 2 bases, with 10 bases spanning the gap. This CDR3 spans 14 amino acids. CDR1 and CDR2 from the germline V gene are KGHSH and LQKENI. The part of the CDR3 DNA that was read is TGTGCCAGCTCACCTGAATCAGGGAACTATGGC. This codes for CASSPESGNYG. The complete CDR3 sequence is CASSPESGNYGYTF.

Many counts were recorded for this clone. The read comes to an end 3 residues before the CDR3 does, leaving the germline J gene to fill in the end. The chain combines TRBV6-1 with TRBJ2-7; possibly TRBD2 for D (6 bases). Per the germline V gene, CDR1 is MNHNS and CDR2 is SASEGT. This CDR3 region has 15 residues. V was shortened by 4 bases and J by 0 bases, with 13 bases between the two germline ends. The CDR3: CASSGGDDSSYEQYF. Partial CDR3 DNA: TGTGCCAGCAGTGGGGGGGACGATAGCTCCTACGAG.